These T cell receptor beta chains were read from a single sample in a study of control samples from healthy donors and cancer patients. Generated by immunoSEQ multiplex PCR, the TCRdb table keeps only in-frame clones and is missing some. The sample lists roughly 40,000 clones, roughly nine tenths occurring once. The sequenced sample consisted of blood. These receptors all come from a woman in her forties or fifties in good health. CDR3s include the opening cysteine and the closing phenylalanine or tryptophan. The D gene is left open where the match is weak. Only some rows state a clone size, as once, few, many or a class for expanded clones.

>TRBJ2-7|once|.|TRBV6-5
CASRQPYYERQYF
TGTGCCAGCCGACAGCCCTACTACGAGCGGCAGTACTTC
>TRBJ1-4|.|.|TRBV30
CAWTYGEKLFF
TGTGCCTGGACCTATGGTGAAAAACTGTTTTTT
>TRBJ1-5|.|.|TRBV19
CASSMIPVIDQPQHF
TGTGCCAGTAGTATGATTCCCGTGATCGATCAGCCCCAGCATTTT
>TRBJ1-1|.|.|TRBV5-1
CASSLGGWTEAFF
TGCGCCAGCAGCTTGGGGGGGTGGACTGAAGCTTTCTTT
>TRBJ1-1|.|.|TRBV6-2/TRBV6-3
CASSYYGWAGEFNTEAFF
TGTGCCAGCAGTTACTATGGTTGGGCAGGGGAATTTAACACTGAAGCTTTCTTT
>TRBJ1-5|.|TRBD1|TRBV28
CASREAWTGGWKNQPQHF
TGTGCCAGCAGAGAGGCTTGGACAGGGGGATGGAAGAATCAGCCCCAGCATTTT
>TRBJ2-7|.|.|TRBV19
CASSPEVVAYEQYF
TGTGCCAGTAGCCCGGAGGTTGTGGCCTACGAGCAGTACTTC
>TRBJ1-1|.|TRBD1|TRBV5-1
CASSSRQGTNTEAFF
TGCGCCAGCAGCTCCCGACAGGGGACGAACACTGAAGCTTTCTTT
>TRBJ1-1|.|TRBD1|TRBV29-1
CSFARGRAEAFF
TGCAGCTTCGCCAGGGGGCGAGCTGAAGCTTTCTTT
>TRBJ2-1|.|.|TRBV9
CASSVVAITEQFF
TGTGCCAGCAGCGTAGTAGCGATCACTGAGCAGTTCTTC
>TRBJ2-1|.|.|TRBV7-8
CASSFNSRHNEQFF
TGTGCCAGCAGCTTCAATAGCAGGCACAATGAGCAGTTCTTC
>TRBJ1-1|.|TRBD1|TRBV7-9
CASSPPGTGGLYTEAFF
TGTGCCAGCAGCCCTCCCGGGACAGGGGGTTTGTACACTGAAGCTTTCTTT
>TRBJ1-2|.|.|TRBV28
CASMPGAYPNYGYTF
TGTGCCAGCATGCCAGGGGCCTACCCTAACTATGGCTACACCTTC
>TRBJ1-2|.|.|TRBV30
CAGPAGGYGYTF
TGTGCCGGGCCCGCGGGTGGATATGGCTACACCTTC
>TRBJ1-2|.|.|TRBV6-2/TRBV6-3
CASSPAMGNYGYTF
TGTGCCAGCAGTCCGGCAATGGGGAACTATGGCTACACCTTC
>TRBJ2-5|.|.|TRBV5-1
CASSFRQTQETQYF
TGCGCCAGCAGCTTTAGGCAGACCCAAGAGACCCAGTACTTC
>TRBJ1-3|.|.|TRBV7-8
CASSLLGDSGNTIYF
TGTGCCAGCAGCTTACTTGGCGATTCTGGAAACACCATATATTTT
>TRBJ1-6|.|TRBD1|TRBV27
CASSLIGTGLGSPLHF
TGTGCCAGCAGTTTAATAGGGACAGGGCTAGGTTCACCCCTCCACTTT
>TRBJ1-3|few|.|TRBV7-9
CASPGLGNTIYF
TGTGCCAGCCCGGGGCTGGGAAACACCATATATTTT
>TRBJ1-2|.|.|TRBV6-2/TRBV6-3
CASSVPELRIYGYTF
TGTGCCAGCAGTGTACCGGAACTGAGGATCTATGGCTACACCTTC
>TRBJ2-5|.|.|TRBV5-1
CASTHSELQETQYF
TGCGCCAGCACCCATTCAGAGCTACAAGAGACCCAGTACTTC
>TRBJ1-4|.|TRBD1|TRBV6-6
CASSRGTGRFEKLFF
TGTGCCAGCAGTCGAGGGACAGGGCGTTTTGAAAAACTGTTTTTT
>TRBJ1-5|.|.|TRBV5-8
CASSLHDSNQPQHF
TGTGCCAGCAGCTTGCACGATAGCAATCAGCCCCAGCATTTT
>TRBJ1-1|.|.|TRBV6-2/TRBV6-3
CASSPQGMGSTEAFF
TGTGCCAGCAGCCCCCAAGGAATGGGGAGCACTGAAGCTTTCTTT